This T cell receptor (beta chain) was profiled in a study of cytomegalovirus exposure and HLA in healthy donors. Study overall: Inside one of the first data releases sat around 86 million unique TCRs taken from HLA-typed donors.

The junction had 12 bases not matched to a gene; V was cut back by 4 bases and J by 1 base. Looked up from germline, CDR1 is SQVTM and CDR2 is ANQGSEA. This CDR3 comprises 16 residues. PCR involved 60 Vbeta and 13 Jbeta primers. The repertoire was sequenced with immunoSEQ multiplex PCR; TCRdb's copy has only in-frame clones and lacks some. The sample lists tens of thousands of clones; 55% to 75% were seen once. Notes on this clone: Its specificity is not known.

General study findings and limits: Accurate predictions that matched the HLA-A and HLA-B alleles of most subjects were reportedly made from TCR beta sequences. In a later analysis, 17,000 or so TCR beta sequences were associated with HLA alleles at 0.05 false discovery rate.

Regarding donors, all were healthy bone marrow donors. This chain connects TRBV29-1 to TRBJ2-7, with 8 nucleotides matching TRBD1. This TCR came from a man aged 55-75 years in good health and CMV-seropositive. The specimen was PBMCs. The CDR3 nucleotides read TGCAGCGTTGTCCCTATGGACAGGGTGACTTCCTACGAGCAGTACTTC. Its protein product is CSVVPMDRVTSYEQYF.